This T cell receptor (beta chain) was recorded in a study of CD8+ T cells in alopecia areata. The study, taken as a whole, reports: Scalp lesions, especially in alopecia totalis/universalis, had higher clonality than normal scalp.

This clone was detected only a few times. Its antigen is not known. This CDR3 comprises 12 residues. CDR1 and CDR2 (germline): SQVTM, ANQGSEA. V was pared by 4 bases and J by 8 bases, with 12 bases between. Investigators isolated RNA and reverse transcribed it into cDNA to act as the sequencing template. The table came from immunoSEQ multiplex PCR; TCRdb's copy has only in-frame clones and leaves some out. The sample has over 100,000 clones; around 53% are singletons. The sample's treatment: oral pan-JAK inhibitor, 5-10 mg twice daily. The sample was CD4+ T cells sorted from blood, taken at week 4, from a patient treated with tofacitinib. V is TRBV29-1 and J is TRBJ2-1; no clear D gene. This TCR came from a human donor with alopecia areata. CDR3 DNA sequence: TGCAGCGTTGTGCCATCAGCCGATGAGCAGTTCTTC. As protein: CSVVPSADEQFF.